This T cell receptor beta chain was retrieved from a study of T cell changes during pregnancy in multiple sclerosis. Generated by immunoSEQ multiplex PCR, the TCRdb table keeps only in-frame clones and is missing some. In the table there are tens of thousands of clones, roughly nine tenths of which are singletons. CDR1 and CDR2 from the germline V gene are GTSNPN and SVGIG (reference sequence). Trimming removed 0 bases at V and 6 bases at J, with 17 bases between. The CDR3 is 15 amino acids. The clonotype originates from a female donor with multiple sclerosis, enrolled in a pregnancy study. The sequences come from peripheral blood, collected in the second trimester of pregnancy. This chain connects TRBV30 to TRBJ1-1, with a weak D call TRBD1 (6 bases). The CDR3 here is CAWSVWSGAGAEAFF. The CDR3 DNA reads as TGTGCCTGGAGTGTATGGTCAGGAGCAGGGGCTGAAGCTTTCTTT.